This T cell receptor (beta chain) was observed in a study of T cell repertoires in cytomegalovirus infection. Study-wide context: Recently identified HLA-C-restricted and well-studied HLA-B-restricted CMV epitopes were used. CMV infection plus the matching HLA type was flagged by public TCR beta signatures.

Study outcomes and limitations: Adding up the frequency of public TCR beta families identified people who carried CMV plus the relevant HLA. HLA-C-restricted TCR beta clonotypes specific for CMV led the ex vivo response.

The CDR3 loop spans 13 amino acids. The V and J ends lost 3 bases and 0 bases respectively, with 9 bases between them. CDR1 is DFQATT and CDR2 is SNEGSKA in the germline V gene (reference sequence). Turning to this clonotype: Its cognate antigen is unknown.

TCRdb re-called the reads with MiXCR, one entry per CDR3 protein. The sample consists of tens of thousands of distinct CDR3 sequences, 24% of them appearing once. The receptor comes from a human donor in good health (CMV status not recorded). Some clones in this sample may be carry-over from other donors' samples. The material was CD8+ T cells from cultured PBMCs, obtained from culture after CMV antigen stimulation. This chain links TRBV20-1 with TRBJ2-7, with D perhaps matching TRBD2 (6 bases). In nucleotides, the CDR3 is TGCAGTGCTAGTACCGGGAGCTCCTACGAGCAGTACTTC. As protein: CSASTGSSYEQYF.